The sequence of this T cell receptor (beta chain) was determined in a study of T cell responses to AZD1222 COVID-19 vaccine. Sequencing was performed with immunoSEQ multiplex PCR; in TCRdb, only in-frame clones are kept and a portion is missing. Here the sample spans about 110,000 clones, roughly 90% being singletons. On this clone itself: The identical CDR3 is also encoded by other nucleotide sequences in the sample.

Germline values: CDR1 SGHAT, CDR2 FQNNGV. V lost 3 bases to trimming and J lost 2 bases; unmatched junction nucleotides: 0. The length of the CDR3 is 14 residues. The TCR originated in an adult in good health. Here the sequenced sample was peripheral blood, taken on day 0 of AZD1222 vaccination. The chain has TRBV11-2 and TRBJ1-5; 8 bases fit TRBD1. CDR3 loop: CASSLDRGNQPQHF. The DNA of the CDR3 is TGTGCCAGCAGCTTGGACAGGGGCAATCAGCCCCAGCATTTT.